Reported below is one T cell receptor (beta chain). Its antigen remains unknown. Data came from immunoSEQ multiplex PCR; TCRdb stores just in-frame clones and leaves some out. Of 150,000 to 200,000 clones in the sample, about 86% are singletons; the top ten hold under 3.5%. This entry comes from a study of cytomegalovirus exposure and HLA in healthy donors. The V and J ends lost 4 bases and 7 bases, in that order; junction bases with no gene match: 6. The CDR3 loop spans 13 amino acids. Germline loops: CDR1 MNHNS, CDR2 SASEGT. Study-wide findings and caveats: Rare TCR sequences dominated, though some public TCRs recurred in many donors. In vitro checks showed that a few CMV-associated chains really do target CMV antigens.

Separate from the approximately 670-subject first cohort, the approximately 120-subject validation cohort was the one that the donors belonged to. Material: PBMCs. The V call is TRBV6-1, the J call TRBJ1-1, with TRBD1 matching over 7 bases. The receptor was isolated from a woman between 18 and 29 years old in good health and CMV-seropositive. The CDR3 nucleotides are TGTGCCAGCAGTGGACAGGGTGGGAGTGAAGCTTTCTTT. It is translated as CASSGQGGSEAFF.